This TCR beta chain was identified during a study of blood T cell repertoires in COVID-19. The data were produced by immunoSEQ multiplex PCR, yet TCRdb's version contains in-frame clones alone and is incomplete. The table records 250,000 or so clones, about nine tenths of them present only once. Germline V gene data show CDR1 as KGHSH and CDR2 as LQKENI. Deletions cut 3 bases from V and 1 base from J, with 9 bases between. CDR3 length: 15 residues. Sequenced input: peripheral blood. The clonotype comes from a man in his forties with active or convalescent COVID-19. This chain joins TRBV18 and TRBJ2-2, with D uncertain. CDR3 sequence: CASSPYELNTGELFF. CDR3 DNA: TGTGCCAGCTCACCGTACGAGTTGAACACCGGGGAGCTGTTTTTT.